The subject of this entry is one TCR beta chain. Its target is unknown. Libraries were prepared by immunoSEQ multiplex PCR; TCRdb keeps only in-frame clonotypes and omits some of them. The repertoire consists of around 120,000 clones, with about 88% occurring once and the leading ten covering 2.4%. The data stem from a study of T cell responses to AZD1222 COVID-19 vaccine. General study results and limits: CD4 TCRs covered the whole spike, strongest at regions 160-218 and 743-854. Spike-specific TCR depth and breadth grew after two AZD1222 doses. Recipients of AZD1222 seropositive at baseline numbered only five or six.

V gave up 5 bases and J gave up 0 bases, with 8 bases separating them. Germline V gene sequence: CDR1 SGHAT, CDR2 FQNNGV. This CDR3 comprises 13 residues. The sequencing here drew on peripheral blood, taken on day 0 of AZD1222 vaccination. The rearrangement uses TRBV11-2 and TRBJ2-7; D is unclear. The sequence was collected from an adult in good health. The DNA for the CDR3 is TGTGCCAGCAGCCTACCCAGCTCCTACGAGCAGTACTTC. The encoded protein is CASSLPSSYEQYF.